Shown below are 17 T cell receptor beta chains from a single sample sequenced in a study of T-cell reconstitution after alpha-beta-depleted transplantation in children. The library targeted TCRbeta and was prepared with unique molecular identifiers. TCRdb called the PCR reads again in MiXCR, with one record for every CDR3 protein. The sample lists some 500,000 distinct CDR3 sequences, 32% occurring once. Specimen: PBMCs from the stem cell graft donor, collected from the stem cell graft. These receptors came from a human donor who donated a stem cell graft to a child with aplastic anemia.

The chain uses TRBV7-8 and TRBJ1-2; TRBD1 aligns across 12 bases. CDR3 length: 13 amino acids. The V gene end was trimmed by 8 bases and the J gene end by 7 bases; junction bases not matched to a gene: 5. Per the germline V gene, CDR1 is SGHVS and CDR2 is FQNEAQ. CDR3 sequence reads: CASGTGGAFGYTF. The DNA for the CDR3 is TGTGCCAGCGGGACAGGGGGCGCGTTTGGCTACACCTTC.

This chain uses TRBV9 with TRBJ2-3, with D tentatively TRBD1 (5 bases). This CDR3 comprises 15 residues. Germline V gene lookup returns CDR1 SGDLS and CDR2 YYNGEE. V was trimmed by 0 bases and J by 4 bases, leaving 12 bases between them. CDR3 protein: CASSVETGRADTQYF. CDR3 in DNA: TGTGCCAGCAGCGTAGAAACAGGACGGGCAGATACGCAGTATTTT.

The V gene is TRBV30, the J gene TRBJ1-5; maybe TRBD1 (6 bases). The germline V gene encodes CDR1 GTSNPN and CDR2 SVGIG (reference sequence). V was clipped by 1 base and J by 0 bases, with 16 bases between them. This CDR3 is built from 17 residues. In DNA, the CDR3 is TGTGCCTGGAGTGCCCTCGGGGGACATAATAGCAATCAGCCCCAGCATTTT. Protein: CAWSALGGHNSNQPQHF.

The V call is TRBV23-1, the J call TRBJ1-1; D possibly corresponds to TRBD1 (5 bases). TRBV23-1 is flagged as an ORF with uncertain function. This CDR3 is built from 16 residues. V was cut by 2 bases and J by 7 bases, with 20 bases left in between. CDR3 residues: CASSQHFRVENDEAFF. The CDR3 DNA follows: TGCGCCAGCAGTCAACACTTCAGGGTGGAGAACGATGAAGCTTTCTTT.

This clonotype was seen only a few times. The gene calls are TRBV5-1 and TRBJ2-2; 11 bases align to TRBD1. This CDR3 contains 16 residues. Per germline, CDR1 SGHRS and CDR2 YFSETQ. V shed 1 base and J 6 bases; nucleotides not matched to a gene: 5. The CDR3 DNA follows: TGCGCCAGCAGCTTGCTCCAGGACAGGGGGCCCGGGGAGCTGTTTTTT. Its translation is CASSLLQDRGPGELFF.

The V and J genes are TRBV9 and TRBJ1-3; D is undetermined. CDR1 and CDR2 from the germline V gene are SGDLS and YYNGEE. V shed 3 bases and J shed 1 base, with 2 bases lying between them. The CDR3 loop spans 12 amino acids. CDR3 protein: CASSESGNTIYF. For the CDR3, the DNA is TGTGCCAGCAGCGAGTCTGGAAACACCATATATTTT.

This clonotype was recorded a few times. The V gene is TRBV12-3 or TRBV12-4, the J gene TRBJ2-5, with D hard to call. The CDR3 length is 15 residues. Trimming stripped 5 bases from V and 2 bases from J, with 15 bases between. CDR3 sequence: CASSRLRAEQETQYF. The CDR3, as DNA: TGTGCCAGCAGTCGACTCCGGGCCGAACAAGAGACCCAGTACTTC.

This clonotype was seen at least ten times. This rearrangement joins TRBV20-1 to TRBJ1-1; TRBD1 aligns across 8 bases. V lost 6 bases to trimming and J lost 1 base; unmatched junction nucleotides: 4. Germline assignment: CDR1 DFQATT and CDR2 SNEGSKA (reference sequence). The CDR3 has 13 residues. The CDR3 spells CSAPGQGNTEAFF. For the CDR3, the DNA is TGCAGTGCCCCCGGACAGGGGAACACTGAAGCTTTCTTT.

This chain joins TRBV30 and TRBJ2-3, with TRBD1 identical over 7 bases. The length of the CDR3 is 15 residues. The ends lost 0 bases at V and 4 bases at J; junction bases unmatched: 7. CDR1 is GTSNPN, CDR2 SVGIG, per germline (reference sequence). CDR3 DNA: TGTGCCTGGAGTGTGACAGGGACAATGGCAGATACGCAGTATTTT. Protein product: CAWSVTGTMADTQYF.

V gene TRBV12-3 or TRBV12-4 combines with J gene TRBJ1-2; D possibly corresponds to TRBD1 (5 bases). Trimming removed 6 bases at V and 8 bases at J, with 13 bases between. This CDR3 has 12 amino acids. The CDR3 reads CASSLDGGGYTF. In nucleotides, the CDR3 is TGTGCCAGCAGCCTGGACGGGGGGGGCTACACCTTC.

The chain is built from TRBV11-2 and TRBJ2-5, with D possibly TRBD2 on 6 matching bases. V dropped 3 bases and J dropped 1 base, with 18 bases sitting between them. The CDR3 spans 17 residues. Germline V gene sequence: CDR1 SGHAT, CDR2 FQNNGV. CDR3 loop: CASSLGPSGSGQETQYF. CDR3 sequence (DNA): TGTGCCAGCAGCTTGGGCCCCTCCGGGAGCGGCCAAGAGACCCAGTACTTC.

The chain couples TRBV30 to TRBJ2-1; the match to TRBD2 covers 8 bases. The CDR3 loop spans 14 amino acids. V shed 1 base and J 7 bases; nucleotides not matched to a gene: 6. CDR1 and CDR2 from the germline V gene are GTSNPN and SVGIG (reference sequence). CDR3 sequence (DNA): TGTGCCTGGAGTGGAAGGACTAGCAATAATGAGCAGTTCTTC. Amino acids: CAWSGRTSNNEQFF.

J is TRBJ2-3 and V is TRBV25-1; TRBD2 might be the D (6 bases). The V gene's germline CDR1 is MGHDK and CDR2 SYGVNS. This CDR3 has 16 residues. V lost 0 bases to trimming and J lost 2 bases, with 12 bases between them. In DNA form, the CDR3 reads TGTGCCAGCAGTGAATATGGTAGCGGAGACACAGATACGCAGTATTTT. The encoded protein is CASSEYGSGDTDTQYF.

The J gene is TRBJ1-5, the V gene TRBV10-3; D might be TRBD1 (5 bases). Germline CDR1 reads ENHRY; CDR2 reads SYGVKD. The V end lost 10 bases, the J end lost 11 bases, and 12 bases lay between the germline ends. This CDR3 spans 10 amino acids. The CDR3 reads CATILGAQHF. The CDR3 region has the DNA TGTGCCACGATTTTGGGGGCCCAGCATTTT.

V usage is TRBV7-3 and J usage is TRBJ2-7, with 7 nucleotides matching TRBD2. The CDR3 has 15 residues. With 2 bases clipped from V and 2 bases from J, the junction kept 6 bases outside the gene matches. Germline CDR1 SGHTA, CDR2 FQGTGA. CDR3 residues: CASSLGGGSPYEQYF. CDR3 nucleotides: TGTGCCAGCAGCTTAGGCGGGGGATCCCCCTACGAGCAGTACTTC.

This clonotype has only a few counts. CDR3 coding DNA: TGCAGCGTTGAAGAAAACCGATATTACGAGCAGTACGTC. Amino acids: CSVEENRYYEQYV. The chain uses TRBV29-1 and TRBJ2-7, with no clear D. The germline gives CDR1 SQVTM, CDR2 ANQGSEA. Trimming took off 0 bases at V and 4 bases at J, with 10 bases between the two ends. This CDR3 is built from 13 residues.

The genes are TRBV3-1 and TRBJ2-5, with no clear D. Trimming left V 0 bases short and J 5 bases short, with 10 bases between. CDR3 size: 14 residues. CDR1 is LGHDT and CDR2 is YNNKEL in the germline V gene (reference sequence). CDR3 residues: CASSQEAVRETQYF. The CDR3 region has the DNA TGTGCCAGCAGCCAAGAGGCAGTGAGGGAGACCCAGTACTTC.